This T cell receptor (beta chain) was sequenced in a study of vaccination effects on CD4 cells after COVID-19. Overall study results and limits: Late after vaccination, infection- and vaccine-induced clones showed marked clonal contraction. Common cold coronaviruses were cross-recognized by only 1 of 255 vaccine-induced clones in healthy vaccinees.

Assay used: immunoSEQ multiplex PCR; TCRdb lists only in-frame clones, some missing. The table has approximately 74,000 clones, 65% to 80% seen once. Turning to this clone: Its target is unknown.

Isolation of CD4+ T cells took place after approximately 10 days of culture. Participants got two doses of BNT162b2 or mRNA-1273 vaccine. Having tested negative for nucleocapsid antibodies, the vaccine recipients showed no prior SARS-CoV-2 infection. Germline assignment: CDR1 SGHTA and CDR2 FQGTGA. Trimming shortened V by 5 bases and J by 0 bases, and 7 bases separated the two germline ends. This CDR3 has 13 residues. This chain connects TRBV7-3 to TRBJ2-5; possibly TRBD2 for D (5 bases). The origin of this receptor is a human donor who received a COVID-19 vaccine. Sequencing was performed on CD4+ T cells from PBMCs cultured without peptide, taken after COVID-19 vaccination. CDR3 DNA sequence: TGTGCCAGCAGCCTGGACTACCAAGAGACCCAGTACTTC. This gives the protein CASSLDYQETQYF.